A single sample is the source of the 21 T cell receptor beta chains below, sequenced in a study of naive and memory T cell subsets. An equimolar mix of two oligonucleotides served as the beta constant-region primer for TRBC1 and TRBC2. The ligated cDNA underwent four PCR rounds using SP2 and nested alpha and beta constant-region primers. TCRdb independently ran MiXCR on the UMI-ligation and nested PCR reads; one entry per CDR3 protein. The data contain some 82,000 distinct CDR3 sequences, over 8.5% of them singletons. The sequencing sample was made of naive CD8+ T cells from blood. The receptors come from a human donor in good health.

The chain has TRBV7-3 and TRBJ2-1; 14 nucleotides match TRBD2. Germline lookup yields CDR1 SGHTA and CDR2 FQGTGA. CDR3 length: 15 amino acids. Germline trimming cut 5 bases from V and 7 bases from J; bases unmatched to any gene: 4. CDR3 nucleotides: TGTGCCAGCAGCAAGGGACTAGCGGGAGTGAATGAGCAGTTCTTC. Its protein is CASSKGLAGVNEQFF. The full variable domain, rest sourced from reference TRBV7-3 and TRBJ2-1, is GAGVSQTPSNKVTEKGKYVELRCDPISGHTALYWYRQSLGQGPEFLIYFQGTGAADDSGLPNDRFFAVRPEGSVSTLKIQRTERGDSAVYLCASSKGLAGVNEQFFGPGTRLTVL.

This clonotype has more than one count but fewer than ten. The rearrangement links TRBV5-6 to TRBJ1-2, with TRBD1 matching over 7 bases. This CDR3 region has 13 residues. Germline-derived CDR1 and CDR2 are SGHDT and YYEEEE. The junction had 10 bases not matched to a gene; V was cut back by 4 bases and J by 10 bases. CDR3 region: CASSQGQKIPYTF. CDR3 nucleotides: TGTGCCAGCAGCCAGGGACAGAAGATTCCCTACACCTTC. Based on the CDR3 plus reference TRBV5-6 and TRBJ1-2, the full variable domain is DAGVTQSPTHLIKTRGQQVTLRCSPKSGHDTVSWYQQALGQGPQFIFQYYEEEERQRGNFPDRFSGHQFPNYSSELNVNALLLGDSALYLCASSQGQKIPYTFGSGTRLTVV.

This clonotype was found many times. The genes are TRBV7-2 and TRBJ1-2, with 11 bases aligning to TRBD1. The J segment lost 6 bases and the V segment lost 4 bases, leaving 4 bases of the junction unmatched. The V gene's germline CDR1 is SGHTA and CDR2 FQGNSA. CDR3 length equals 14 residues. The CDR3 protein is CASSSDRGLNGYTF. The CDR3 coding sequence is TGTGCCAGCAGCTCGGACAGGGGGCTTAATGGCTACACCTTC.

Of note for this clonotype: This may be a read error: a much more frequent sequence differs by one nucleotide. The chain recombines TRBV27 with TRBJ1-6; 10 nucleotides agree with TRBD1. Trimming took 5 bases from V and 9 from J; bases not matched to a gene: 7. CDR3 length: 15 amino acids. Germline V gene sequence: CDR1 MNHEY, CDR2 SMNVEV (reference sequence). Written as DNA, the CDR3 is TGTGCCAGCAGTCTGGGACAGGGGTCACTTTCACCCCTCCACTTT. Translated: CASSLGQGSLSPLHF.

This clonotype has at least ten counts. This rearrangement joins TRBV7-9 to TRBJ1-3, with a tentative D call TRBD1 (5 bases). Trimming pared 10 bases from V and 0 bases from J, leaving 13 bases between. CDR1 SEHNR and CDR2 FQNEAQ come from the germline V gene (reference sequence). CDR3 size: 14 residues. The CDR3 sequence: CAIRESPSGNTIYF. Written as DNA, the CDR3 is TGTGCCATCAGGGAAAGCCCCTCTGGAAACACCATATATTTT.

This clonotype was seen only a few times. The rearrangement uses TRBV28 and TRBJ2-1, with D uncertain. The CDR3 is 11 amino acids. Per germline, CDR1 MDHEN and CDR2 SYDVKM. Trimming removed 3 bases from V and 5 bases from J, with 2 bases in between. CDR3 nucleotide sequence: TGTGCCAGCAGTTTTGACAATGAGCAGTTCTTC. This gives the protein CASSFDNEQFF.

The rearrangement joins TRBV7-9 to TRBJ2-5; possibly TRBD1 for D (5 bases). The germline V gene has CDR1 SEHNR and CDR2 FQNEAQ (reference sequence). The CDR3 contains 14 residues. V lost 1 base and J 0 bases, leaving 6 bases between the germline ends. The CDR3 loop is CASSLGQHQETQYF. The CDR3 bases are TGTGCCAGCAGCTTAGGACAGCACCAAGAGACCCAGTACTTC.

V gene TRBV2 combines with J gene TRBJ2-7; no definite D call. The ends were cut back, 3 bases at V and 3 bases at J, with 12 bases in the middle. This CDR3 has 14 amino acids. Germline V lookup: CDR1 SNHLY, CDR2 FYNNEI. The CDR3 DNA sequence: TGTGCCAGCAGTGAGGCTAGTGCCCTCTACGAGCAGTACTTC. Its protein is CASSEASALYEQYF. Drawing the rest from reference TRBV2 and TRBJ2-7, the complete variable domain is EPEVTQTPSHQVTQMGQEVILRCVPISNHLYFYWYRQILGQKVEFLVSFYNNEISEKSEIFDDQFSVERPDGSNFTLKIRSTKLEDSAMYFCASSEASALYEQYFGPGTRLTVT.

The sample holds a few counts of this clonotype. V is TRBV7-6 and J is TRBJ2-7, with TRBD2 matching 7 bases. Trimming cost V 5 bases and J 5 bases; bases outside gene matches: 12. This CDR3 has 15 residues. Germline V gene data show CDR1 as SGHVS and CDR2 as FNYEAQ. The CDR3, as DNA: TGTGCCAGCAGCCCCGGGGCCGGGACTATCCACGAGCAGTACTTC. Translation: CASSPGAGTIHEQYF.

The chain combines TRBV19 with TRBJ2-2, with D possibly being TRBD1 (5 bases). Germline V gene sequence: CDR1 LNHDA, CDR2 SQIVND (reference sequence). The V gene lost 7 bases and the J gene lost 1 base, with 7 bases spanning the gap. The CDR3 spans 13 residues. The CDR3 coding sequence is TGTGCCAGTATCAGGGTGAACACCGGGGAGCTGTTTTTT. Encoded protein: CASIRVNTGELFF. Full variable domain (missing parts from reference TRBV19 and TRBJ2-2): DGGITQSPKYLFRKEGQNVTLSCEQNLNHDAMYWYRQDPGQGLRLIYYSQIVNDFQKGDIAEGYSVSREKKESFPLTVTSAQKNPTAFYLCASIRVNTGELFFGEGSRLTVL.

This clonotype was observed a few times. This CDR3 reads CASRTGTAHNEQFF. The CDR3 coding sequence is TGTGCCAGCAGGACCGGGACTGCTCACAATGAGCAGTTCTTC. J is TRBJ2-1 and V is TRBV5-6; tentative D call: TRBD2 (6 bases). CDR1 is SGHDT and CDR2 is YYEEEE in the germline V gene. This CDR3 is 14 amino acids long. V was trimmed by 5 bases and J by 5 bases, leaving 14 bases between them.

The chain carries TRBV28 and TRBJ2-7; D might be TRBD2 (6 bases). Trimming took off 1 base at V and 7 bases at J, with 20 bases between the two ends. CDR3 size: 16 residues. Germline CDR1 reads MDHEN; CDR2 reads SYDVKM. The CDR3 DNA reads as TGTGCCAGCAGTTTATCGGGTAGCGGCGCTTCCGGAGAGCAGTACTTC. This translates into CASSLSGSGASGEQYF.

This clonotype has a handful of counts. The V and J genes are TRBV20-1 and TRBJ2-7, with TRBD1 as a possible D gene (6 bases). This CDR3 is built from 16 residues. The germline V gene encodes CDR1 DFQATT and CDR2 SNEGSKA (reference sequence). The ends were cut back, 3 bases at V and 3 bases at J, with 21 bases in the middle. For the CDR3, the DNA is TGCAGTGCTAGGGTACGTCCAGGGGAGAGTCGCTACGAGCAGTACTTC. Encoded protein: CSARVRPGESRYEQYF.

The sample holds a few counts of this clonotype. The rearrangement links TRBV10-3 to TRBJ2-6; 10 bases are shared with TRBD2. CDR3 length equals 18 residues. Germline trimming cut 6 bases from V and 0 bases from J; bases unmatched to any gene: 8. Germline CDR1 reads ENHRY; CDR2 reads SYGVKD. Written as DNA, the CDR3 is TGTGCCATCAGGACCCTAGCGGGAGTCACCTCTGGGGCCAACGTCCTGACTTTC. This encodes CAIRTLAGVTSGANVLTF.

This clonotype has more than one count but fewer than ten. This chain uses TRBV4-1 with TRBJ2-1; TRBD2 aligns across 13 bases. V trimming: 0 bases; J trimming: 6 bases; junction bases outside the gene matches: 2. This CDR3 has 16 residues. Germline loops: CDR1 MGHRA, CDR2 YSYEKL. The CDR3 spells CASSQEGLAGTNEQFF. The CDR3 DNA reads TGCGCCAGCAGCCAAGAGGGACTAGCGGGGACCAATGAGCAGTTCTTC.

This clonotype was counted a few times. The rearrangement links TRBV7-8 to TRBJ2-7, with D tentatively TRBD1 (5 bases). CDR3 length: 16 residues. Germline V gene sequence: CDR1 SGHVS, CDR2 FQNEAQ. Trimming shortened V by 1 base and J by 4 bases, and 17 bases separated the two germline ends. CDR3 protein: CASSLGAGPSPYEQYF. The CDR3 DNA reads TGTGCCAGCAGCTTAGGCGCAGGGCCGTCTCCGTACGAGCAGTACTTC.

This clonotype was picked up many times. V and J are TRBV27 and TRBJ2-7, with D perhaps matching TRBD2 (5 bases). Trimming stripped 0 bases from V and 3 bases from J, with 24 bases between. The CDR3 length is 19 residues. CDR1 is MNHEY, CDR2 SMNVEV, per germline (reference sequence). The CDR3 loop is CASSLSRVDGVVSNYEQYF. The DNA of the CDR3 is TGTGCCAGCAGTTTATCGAGGGTGGACGGGGTAGTCTCGAACTACGAGCAGTACTTC.

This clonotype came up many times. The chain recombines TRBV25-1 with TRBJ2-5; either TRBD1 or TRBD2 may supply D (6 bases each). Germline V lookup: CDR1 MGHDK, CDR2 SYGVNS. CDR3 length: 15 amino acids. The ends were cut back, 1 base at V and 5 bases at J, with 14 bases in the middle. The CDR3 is CASSESWGARETQYF. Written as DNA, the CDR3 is TGTGCCAGCAGTGAATCATGGGGGGCTAGGGAGACCCAGTACTTC.

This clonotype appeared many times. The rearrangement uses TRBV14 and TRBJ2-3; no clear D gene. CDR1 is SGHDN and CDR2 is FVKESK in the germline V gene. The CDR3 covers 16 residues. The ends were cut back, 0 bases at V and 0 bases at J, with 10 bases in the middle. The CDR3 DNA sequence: TGTGCCAGCAGCCAAGATTTCTTTTCAAGCACAGATACGCAGTATTTT. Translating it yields CASSQDFFSSTDTQYF.

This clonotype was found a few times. The CDR3 sequence is CASSARDRVHEKLFF. The CDR3 DNA reads TGTGCCAGCAGCGCCCGGGACAGGGTTCATGAAAAACTGTTTTTT. The rearrangement uses TRBV14 and TRBJ1-4, with 9 bases aligning to TRBD1. The CDR3 covers 15 residues. Germline CDR1 SGHDN, CDR2 FVKESK. V lost 5 bases, J lost 6 bases, and 7 bases stayed unmatched.

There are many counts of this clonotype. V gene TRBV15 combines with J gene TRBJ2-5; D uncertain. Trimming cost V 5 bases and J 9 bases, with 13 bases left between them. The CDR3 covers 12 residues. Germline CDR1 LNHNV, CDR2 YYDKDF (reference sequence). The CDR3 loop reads CATSVQYMAQYF. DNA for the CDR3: TGTGCCACCAGCGTTCAGTATATGGCCCAGTACTTC.